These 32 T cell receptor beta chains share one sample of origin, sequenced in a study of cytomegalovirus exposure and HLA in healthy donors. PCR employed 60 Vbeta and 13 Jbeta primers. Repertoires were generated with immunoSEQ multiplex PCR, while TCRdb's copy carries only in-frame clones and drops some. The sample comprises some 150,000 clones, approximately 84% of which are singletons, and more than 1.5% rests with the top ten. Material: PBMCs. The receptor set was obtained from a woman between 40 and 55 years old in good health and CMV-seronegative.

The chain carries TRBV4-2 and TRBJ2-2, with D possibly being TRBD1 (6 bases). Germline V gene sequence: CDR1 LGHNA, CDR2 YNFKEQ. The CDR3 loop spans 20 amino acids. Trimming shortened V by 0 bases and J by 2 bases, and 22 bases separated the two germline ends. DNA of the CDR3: TGTGCCAGCAGCCAAGAATCCCCCGACAGGAAACCTATAAACACCGGGGAGCTGTTTTTT. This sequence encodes CASSQESPDRKPINTGELFF.

This CDR3 is CASTLGAVYNEQFF. The CDR3 DNA reads TGTGCCAGTACCCTGGGGGCCGTCTACAATGAGCAGTTCTTC. The genes are TRBV19 and TRBJ2-1, with a weak D call TRBD1 (6 bases). Germline-derived CDR1 and CDR2 are LNHDA and SQIVND (reference sequence). V lost 7 bases, J lost 3 bases, and 13 bases lay in between. This CDR3 has 14 amino acids.

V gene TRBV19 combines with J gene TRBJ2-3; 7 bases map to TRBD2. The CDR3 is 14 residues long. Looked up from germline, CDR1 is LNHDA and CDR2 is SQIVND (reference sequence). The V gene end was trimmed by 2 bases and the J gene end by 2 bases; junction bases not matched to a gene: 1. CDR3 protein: CASSISGITDTQYF. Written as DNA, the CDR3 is TGTGCCAGTAGTATAAGCGGGATCACAGATACGCAGTATTTT.

The CDR3 region has the DNA TGTGCCAGCAGCCCCCGGGACAGAAACTACAATGAGCAGTTCTTC. Residues: CASSPRDRNYNEQFF. The V call is TRBV5-4, the J call TRBJ2-1; the match to TRBD1 covers 7 bases. Germline lookup yields CDR1 SGHNT and CDR2 YYREEE (reference sequence). Trimming at V came to 4 bases and at J to 3 bases, leaving 7 bases not matched to a gene. This CDR3 has 15 amino acids.

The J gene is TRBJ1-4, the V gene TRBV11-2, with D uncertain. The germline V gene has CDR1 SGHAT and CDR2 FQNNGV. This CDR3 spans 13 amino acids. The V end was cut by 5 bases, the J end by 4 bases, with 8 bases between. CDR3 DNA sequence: TGTGCCAGCAGCCTTAGATTTAATGAAAAACTGTTTTTT. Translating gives CASSLRFNEKLFF.

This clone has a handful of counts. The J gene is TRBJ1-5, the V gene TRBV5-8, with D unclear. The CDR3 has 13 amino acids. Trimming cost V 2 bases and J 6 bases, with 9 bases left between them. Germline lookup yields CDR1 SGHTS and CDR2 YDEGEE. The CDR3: CASSFGRGQPQHF. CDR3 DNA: TGTGCCAGCAGCTTTGGGCGGGGTCAGCCCCAGCATTTT.

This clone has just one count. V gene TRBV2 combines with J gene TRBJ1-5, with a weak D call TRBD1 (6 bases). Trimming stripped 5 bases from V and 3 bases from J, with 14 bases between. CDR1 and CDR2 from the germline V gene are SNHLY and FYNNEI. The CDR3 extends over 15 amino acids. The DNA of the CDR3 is TGTGCCAGCAGTCCCGGGGGGGGCGCCAATCAGCCCCAGCATTTT. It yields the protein CASSPGGGANQPQHF.

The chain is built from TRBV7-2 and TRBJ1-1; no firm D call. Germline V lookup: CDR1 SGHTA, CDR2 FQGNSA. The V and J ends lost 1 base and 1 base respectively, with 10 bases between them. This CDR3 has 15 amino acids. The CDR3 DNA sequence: TGTGCCAGCAGCTTAGGCGGGGTAACGAACACTGAAGCTTTCTTT. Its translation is CASSLGGVTNTEAFF.

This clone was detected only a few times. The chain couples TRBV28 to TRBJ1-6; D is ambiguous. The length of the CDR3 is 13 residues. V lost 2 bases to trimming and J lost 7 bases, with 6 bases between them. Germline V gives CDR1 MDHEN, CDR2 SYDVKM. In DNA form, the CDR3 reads TGTGCCAGCAGTTTAAGAGTGAATTCACCCCTCCACTTT. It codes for CASSLRVNSPLHF.

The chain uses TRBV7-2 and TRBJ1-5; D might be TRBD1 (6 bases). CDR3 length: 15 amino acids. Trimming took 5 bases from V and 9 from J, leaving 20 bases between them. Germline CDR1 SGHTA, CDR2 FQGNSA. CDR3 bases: TGTGCCAGCAGCACACAGGGAGCCACAGGCCGGCCCCAGCATTTT. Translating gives CASSTQGATGRPQHF.

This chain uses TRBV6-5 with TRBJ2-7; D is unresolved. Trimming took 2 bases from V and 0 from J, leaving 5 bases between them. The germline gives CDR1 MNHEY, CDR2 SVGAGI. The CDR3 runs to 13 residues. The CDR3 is CASSYLPSYEQYF. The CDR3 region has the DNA TGTGCCAGCAGTTACCTCCCCTCCTACGAGCAGTACTTC.

CDR3 nucleotide sequence: TGCAGCGTCGGGACTGGCACAGATACGCAGTATTTT. Translation: CSVGTGTDTQYF. J is TRBJ2-3 and V is TRBV29-1; D perhaps matches TRBD2 (6 bases). The germline V gene has CDR1 SQVTM and CDR2 ANQGSEA. The CDR3 runs to 12 residues. Trimming removed 6 bases from V and 1 base from J, with 8 bases in between.

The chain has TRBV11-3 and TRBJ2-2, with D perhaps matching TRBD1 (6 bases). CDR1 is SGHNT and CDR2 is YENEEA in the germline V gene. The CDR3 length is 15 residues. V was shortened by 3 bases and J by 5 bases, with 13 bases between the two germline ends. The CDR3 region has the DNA TGTGCCAGCAGCTTGGACAGCCCAGGAACCGGGGAGCTGTTTTTT. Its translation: CASSLDSPGTGELFF.

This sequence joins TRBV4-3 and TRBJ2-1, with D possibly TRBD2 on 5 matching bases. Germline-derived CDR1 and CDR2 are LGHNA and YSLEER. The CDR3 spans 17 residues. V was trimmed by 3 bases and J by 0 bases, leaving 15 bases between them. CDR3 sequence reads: CASSQSLGGFSYNEQFF. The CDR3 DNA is TGCGCCAGCAGCCAGAGCCTGGGCGGGTTCTCCTACAATGAGCAGTTCTTC.

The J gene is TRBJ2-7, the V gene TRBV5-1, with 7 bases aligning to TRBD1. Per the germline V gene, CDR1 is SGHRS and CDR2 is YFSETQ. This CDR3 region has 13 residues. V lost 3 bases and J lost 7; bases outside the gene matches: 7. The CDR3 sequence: CASSSRQGEEQYF. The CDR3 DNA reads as TGCGCCAGCAGCTCCAGACAGGGTGAAGAGCAGTACTTC.

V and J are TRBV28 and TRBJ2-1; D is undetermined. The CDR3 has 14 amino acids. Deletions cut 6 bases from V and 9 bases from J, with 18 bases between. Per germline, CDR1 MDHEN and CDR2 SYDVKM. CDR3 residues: CASSHLGGVGEQFF. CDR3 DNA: TGTGCCAGCAGCCACCTCGGCGGCGTAGGTGAGCAGTTCTTC. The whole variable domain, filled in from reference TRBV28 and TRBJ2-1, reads DVKVTQSSRYLVKRTGEKVFLECVQDMDHENMFWYRQDPGLGLRLIYFSYDVKMKEKGDIPEGYSVSREKKERFSLILESASTNQTSMYLCASSHLGGVGEQFFGPGTRLTVL.

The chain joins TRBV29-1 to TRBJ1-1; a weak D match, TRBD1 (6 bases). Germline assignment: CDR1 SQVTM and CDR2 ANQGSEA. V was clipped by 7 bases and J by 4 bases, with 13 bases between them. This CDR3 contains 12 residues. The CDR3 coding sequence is TGCAGCGACAGGGATGGGAGCACTGAAGCTTTCTTT. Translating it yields CSDRDGSTEAFF.

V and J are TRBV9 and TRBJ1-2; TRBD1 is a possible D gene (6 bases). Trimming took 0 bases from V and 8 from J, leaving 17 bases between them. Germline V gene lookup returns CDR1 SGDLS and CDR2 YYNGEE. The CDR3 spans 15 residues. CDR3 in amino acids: CASSVGQGFLEGYTF. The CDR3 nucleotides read TGTGCCAGCAGCGTAGGCCAGGGGTTCCTGGAGGGCTACACCTTC.

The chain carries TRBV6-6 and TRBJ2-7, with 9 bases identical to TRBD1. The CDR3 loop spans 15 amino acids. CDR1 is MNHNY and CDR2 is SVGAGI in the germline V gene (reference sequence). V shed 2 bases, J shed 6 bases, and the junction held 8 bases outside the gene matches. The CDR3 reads CASSYLLGTGFEQYF. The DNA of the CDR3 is TGTGCCAGCAGTTACCTTCTTGGGACAGGGTTCGAGCAGTACTTC.

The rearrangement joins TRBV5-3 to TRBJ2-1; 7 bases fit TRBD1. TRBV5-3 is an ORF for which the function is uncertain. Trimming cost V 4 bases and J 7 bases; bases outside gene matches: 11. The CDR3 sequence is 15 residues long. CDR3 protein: CARSIRGSGVNEQFF. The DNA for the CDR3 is TGTGCCAGAAGCATCAGGGGGTCAGGAGTTAATGAGCAGTTCTTC.

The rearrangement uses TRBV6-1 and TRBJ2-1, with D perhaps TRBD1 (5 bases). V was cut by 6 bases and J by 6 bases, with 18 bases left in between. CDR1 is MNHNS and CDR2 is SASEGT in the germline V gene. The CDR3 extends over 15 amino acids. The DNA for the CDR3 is TGTGCCAGCAGCCCCCTTAGGGGTAGAGGCAATGAGCAGTTCTTC. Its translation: CASSPLRGRGNEQFF.

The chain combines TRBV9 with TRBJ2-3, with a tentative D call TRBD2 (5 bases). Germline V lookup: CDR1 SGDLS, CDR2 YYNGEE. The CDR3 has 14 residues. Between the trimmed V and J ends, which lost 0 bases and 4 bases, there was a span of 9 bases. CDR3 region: CASSVEGVSDTQYF. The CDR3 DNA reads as TGTGCCAGCAGCGTAGAGGGAGTCTCAGATACGCAGTATTTT.

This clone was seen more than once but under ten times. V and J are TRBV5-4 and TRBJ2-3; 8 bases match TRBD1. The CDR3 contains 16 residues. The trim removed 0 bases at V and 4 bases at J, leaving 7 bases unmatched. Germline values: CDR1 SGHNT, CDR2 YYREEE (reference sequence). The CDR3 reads CASSLGAPGGADTQYF. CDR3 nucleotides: TGTGCCAGCAGCTTGGGAGCCCCAGGGGGCGCAGATACGCAGTATTTT.

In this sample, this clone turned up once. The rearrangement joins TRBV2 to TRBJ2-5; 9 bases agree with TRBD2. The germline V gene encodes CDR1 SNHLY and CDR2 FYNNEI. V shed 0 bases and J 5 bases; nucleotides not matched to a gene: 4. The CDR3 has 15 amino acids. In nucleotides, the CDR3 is TGTGCCAGCAGTGAAGCGGCGGGGGGGTGGGAGACCCAGTACTTC. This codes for CASSEAAGGWETQYF.

CDR3 residues: CSVTQRGTVRTDTQYF. The CDR3 nucleotides read TGCAGCGTCACCCAGCGTGGGACAGTTCGCACAGATACGCAGTATTTT. The gene calls are TRBV29-1 and TRBJ2-3; TRBD1 matches 7 bases. Trimming cost V 6 bases and J 1 base; bases outside gene matches: 13. CDR1 is SQVTM and CDR2 is ANQGSEA in the germline V gene. The CDR3 covers 16 residues.

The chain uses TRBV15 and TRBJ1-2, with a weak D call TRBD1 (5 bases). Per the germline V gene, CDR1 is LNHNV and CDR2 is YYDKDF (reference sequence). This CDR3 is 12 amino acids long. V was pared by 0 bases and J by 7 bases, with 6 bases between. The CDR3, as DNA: TGTGCCACCAGCAGAGAACAGGTTGGCTACACCTTC. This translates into CATSREQVGYTF.

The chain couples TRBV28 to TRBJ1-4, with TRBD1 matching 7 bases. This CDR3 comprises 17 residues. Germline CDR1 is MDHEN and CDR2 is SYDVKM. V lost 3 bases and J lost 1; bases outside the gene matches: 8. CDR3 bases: TGTGCCAGCAGTTTCGACCACACAGGGGTAACTAATGAAAAACTGTTTTTT. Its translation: CASSFDHTGVTNEKLFF.

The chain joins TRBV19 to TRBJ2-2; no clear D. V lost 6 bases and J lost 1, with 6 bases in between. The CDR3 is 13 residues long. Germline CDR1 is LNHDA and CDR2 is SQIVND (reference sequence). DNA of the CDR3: TGTGCCAGTAGGGTCGGGAACACCGGGGAGCTGTTTTTT. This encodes CASRVGNTGELFF.

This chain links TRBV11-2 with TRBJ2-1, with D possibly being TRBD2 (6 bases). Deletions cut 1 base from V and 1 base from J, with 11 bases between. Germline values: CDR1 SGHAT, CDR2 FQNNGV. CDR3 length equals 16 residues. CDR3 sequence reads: CASSLVLAASYNEQFF. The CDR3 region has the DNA TGTGCCAGCAGCTTAGTCTTAGCGGCATCCTACAATGAGCAGTTCTTC.

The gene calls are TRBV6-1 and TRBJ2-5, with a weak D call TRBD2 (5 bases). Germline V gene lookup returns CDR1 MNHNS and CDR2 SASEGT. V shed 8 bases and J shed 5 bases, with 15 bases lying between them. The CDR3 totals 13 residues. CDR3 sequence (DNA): TGTGCCAGCTCCGGAGGCAGGAGTGAGACCCAGTACTTC. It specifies CASSGGRSETQYF.

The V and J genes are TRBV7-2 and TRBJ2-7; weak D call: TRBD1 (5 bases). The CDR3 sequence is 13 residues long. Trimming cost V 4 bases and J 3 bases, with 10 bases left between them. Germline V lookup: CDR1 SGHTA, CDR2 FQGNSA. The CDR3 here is CASSSQGSYEQYF. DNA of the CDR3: TGTGCCAGCAGCTCTCAGGGCAGCTACGAGCAGTACTTC.

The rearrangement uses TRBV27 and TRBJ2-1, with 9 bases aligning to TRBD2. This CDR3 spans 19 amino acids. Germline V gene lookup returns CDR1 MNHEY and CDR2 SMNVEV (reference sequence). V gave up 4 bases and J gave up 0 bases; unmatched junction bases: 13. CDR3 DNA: TGTGCCAGCAGTTCCCGTCACAGCGGGAGGAGTAGCTCCTACAATGAGCAGTTCTTC. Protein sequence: CASSSRHSGRSSSYNEQFF.